This T cell receptor beta chain was sequenced in a study of T cell repertoires in cytomegalovirus infection. Across the whole study: Recently identified HLA-C-restricted and well-studied HLA-B-restricted CMV epitopes were used. It can be stated that public TCR beta signatures indicated CMV infection as well as a matching HLA type.

General study points: HLA-C-restricted CMV-specific TCR beta clonotypes were dominant in the ex vivo response.

V was shortened by 6 bases and J by 0 bases, with 14 bases between the two germline ends. CDR1 is MNHNS, CDR2 SASEGT, per germline. This CDR3 contains 15 residues. There are a few counts of this clonotype. The antigen remains unidentified. TCRdb redid the calling of the reads with MiXCR, one entry per CDR3 protein. The sample carries tens of thousands of distinct CDR3 sequences, about half recorded once. The material was CD8+ T cells from cultured PBMCs, obtained from culture after CMV antigen stimulation. This sequence joins TRBV6-1 and TRBJ1-1, with D perhaps TRBD1 (6 bases). The sequence was obtained from a human donor in good health (CMV status not recorded). Some clones in this sample may be carry-over from other donors' samples. The CDR3 DNA reads TGTGCCAGCAGAACAGGGACTGGGATGAACACTGAAGCTTTCTTT. Its protein product is CASRTGTGMNTEAFF.